What follows are 32 T cell receptor beta chains derived from one specimen sequenced in a study of blood T cell repertoires in COVID-19. Libraries were prepared by immunoSEQ multiplex PCR; TCRdb keeps only in-frame clonotypes and omits some of them. This table has approximately 190,000 clones, over 80% appearing once. Material for sequencing was PBMCs or T cells enriched from blood (not recorded which). The origin of the receptors is a woman aged 25 to 39 who had been exposed to COVID-19.

CDR3 DNA: TGCAGCGCCATAAACGTAGATTATGGCTACACCTTC. It encodes CSAINVDYGYTF. The V gene is TRBV29-1, the J gene TRBJ1-2; D unresolved. The CDR3 is 12 amino acids. Trimming removed 7 bases from V and 5 bases from J, with 14 bases in between. Germline CDR1 reads SQVTM; CDR2 reads ANQGSEA.

This clone was detected a few times. The J gene is TRBJ1-6, the V gene TRBV7-9; D ambiguous. The CDR3 consists of 13 residues. Trimming pared 5 bases from V and 4 bases from J, leaving 6 bases between. Germline V CDR1 and CDR2: SEHNR, FQNEAQ (reference sequence). The CDR3 reads CASSPGYNSPLHF. The CDR3 coding sequence is TGTGCCAGCAGCCCCGGGTATAATTCACCCCTCCACTTT.

The chain combines TRBV2 with TRBJ2-7; 10 bases fit TRBD2. The CDR3 is made up of 14 amino acids. V gave up 5 bases and J gave up 3 bases; unmatched junction bases: 4. Germline loops: CDR1 SNHLY, CDR2 FYNNEI. The CDR3 here is CASSPGLANYEQYF. In DNA form, the CDR3 reads TGTGCCAGCAGTCCGGGACTAGCGAACTACGAGCAGTACTTC.

CDR3 sequence (DNA): TGTGCCAGCAGCCCCAAACTTTTGGTGGGCTACACCTTC. Protein sequence: CASSPKLLVGYTF. The J gene is TRBJ1-2, the V gene TRBV7-8; D call uncertain. Germline V gene lookup returns CDR1 SGHVS and CDR2 FQNEAQ. This CDR3 contains 13 residues. Deletions cut 5 bases from V and 8 bases from J, with 15 bases between.

V usage is TRBV2 and J usage is TRBJ2-7; 9 bases agree with TRBD1. The CDR3 totals 15 residues. V lost 3 bases, J lost 1 base, and 4 bases stayed unmatched. Germline-derived CDR1 and CDR2 are SNHLY and FYNNEI. CDR3 sequence (DNA): TGTGCCAGCAGTGATGGGACAGGGACATCCTACGAGCAGTACTTC. This sequence encodes CASSDGTGTSYEQYF.

This clone was seen a single time. The V gene is TRBV13, the J gene TRBJ2-7, with 8 bases fitting TRBD2. Germline CDR1 PRHDT, CDR2 FYEKMQ (reference sequence). J lost 2 bases, V lost 2 bases, and 5 bases had no gene match. The CDR3 sequence is 15 residues long. The CDR3 protein is CASSLQRGSAYEQYF. The CDR3 coding sequence is TGTGCCAGCAGCTTACAGCGGGGGAGTGCCTACGAGCAGTACTTC.

This rearrangement joins TRBV4-1 to TRBJ2-5, with TRBD2 identical over 9 bases. J was trimmed by 2 bases and V by 1 base; bases with no gene match: 11. Germline V gives CDR1 MGHRA, CDR2 YSYEKL. The CDR3 spans 18 residues. In nucleotides, the CDR3 is TGCGCCAGCAGCCAAGTGAGGGGCGGGGGGGCACGACAAGAGACCCAGTACTTC. This sequence encodes CASSQVRGGGARQETQYF.

This clone was counted a few times. The chain is built from TRBV19 and TRBJ1-2; TRBD1 agrees at 8 bases. V shed 7 bases and J 4 bases; nucleotides not matched to a gene: 5. Germline V gene lookup returns CDR1 LNHDA and CDR2 SQIVND (reference sequence). This CDR3 has 13 residues. In DNA, the CDR3 is TGTGCCAGTACCCTACAGGGGGTCTATGGCTACACCTTC. This encodes CASTLQGVYGYTF.

The DNA of the CDR3 is TGTGCCAGCAGGTCGTACAGGGTCGATGAGCAGTTCTTC. This gives the protein CASRSYRVDEQFF. V gene TRBV12-3 or TRBV12-4 combines with J gene TRBJ2-1; perhaps TRBD1 as D (6 bases). V was pared by 6 bases and J by 8 bases, with 14 bases between. The CDR3 has 13 residues.

V is TRBV15 and J is TRBJ1-3; 8 nucleotides agree with TRBD1. Germline V lookup: CDR1 LNHNV, CDR2 YYDKDF (reference sequence). CDR3 length equals 20 residues. J lost 0 bases, V lost 3 bases, and 16 bases had no gene match. CDR3 coding DNA: TGTGCCACCAGCAGGCGGGGCGCAGGGGGCTCTAAGAGCTCTGGAAACACCATATATTTT. Its protein is CATSRRGAGGSKSSGNTIYF.

The V gene is TRBV15, the J gene TRBJ1-5, with no clear D. With 1 base removed from V and 8 bases from J, the gap between germline ends came to 6 bases. Germline loops: CDR1 LNHNV, CDR2 YYDKDF (reference sequence). The CDR3 totals 12 residues. This CDR3 reads CATSRVAEPQHF. The CDR3 DNA reads TGTGCCACCAGCAGAGTAGCAGAGCCCCAGCATTTT.

This sequence joins TRBV19 and TRBJ2-2, with 8 bases matching TRBD1. With 6 bases clipped from V and 0 bases from J, the junction kept 21 bases outside the gene matches. The CDR3 contains 21 residues. Germline CDR1 LNHDA, CDR2 SQIVND (reference sequence). The CDR3 sequence is CASRRLGRGPFRDANTGELFF. The DNA for the CDR3 is TGTGCCAGTAGGAGACTGGGCAGGGGGCCTTTTCGAGACGCGAACACCGGGGAGCTGTTTTTT.

The chain is built from TRBV4-3 and TRBJ2-7; D gene unclear. Germline V gene lookup returns CDR1 LGHNA and CDR2 YSLEER. The CDR3 covers 14 residues. Trimming removed 2 bases from V and 5 bases from J, with 13 bases in between. CDR3 nucleotides: TGCGCCAGCAGCCAATCCAGGAATTTTGACGAGCAGTACTTC. This encodes CASSQSRNFDEQYF.

A note on this clone: In the same sample, other DNA sequences code for this CDR3. The chain employs TRBV7-2 and TRBJ2-2; D ambiguous. This CDR3 is built from 12 residues. The V and J ends lost 4 bases and 3 bases respectively, with 3 bases between them. Germline CDR1 and CDR2: SGHTA and FQGNSA. CDR3 sequence: CASSSDTGELFF. The CDR3 coding sequence is TGTGCCAGCAGCTCCGACACCGGGGAGCTGTTTTTT. The full variable domain, with the rest looked up from reference TRBV7-2 and TRBJ2-2, is GAGVSQSPSNKVTEKGKDVELRCDPISGHTALYWYRQSLGQGLEFLIYFQGNSAPDKSGLPSDRFSAERTGGSVSTLTIQRTQQEDSAVYLCASSSDTGELFFGEGSRLTVL.

The chain employs TRBV5-6 and TRBJ1-6; D possibly corresponds to TRBD1 (5 bases). The CDR3 spans 15 residues. In germline, CDR1 is SGHDT, CDR2 YYEEEE. The V end was cut by 7 bases, the J end by 7 bases, with 18 bases between. CDR3 amino acids: CASRGQSRVNSPLHF. The CDR3 DNA sequence: TGTGCCAGCCGCGGCCAGTCCAGGGTGAATTCACCCCTCCACTTT.

This chain joins TRBV6-5 and TRBJ2-2; perhaps TRBD2 as D (5 bases). CDR3 length: 13 amino acids. Trimming left V 6 bases short and J 7 bases short, with 12 bases between. CDR1 and CDR2 from the germline V gene are MNHEY and SVGAGI. This CDR3 reads CASRPAGGGELFF. The CDR3 nucleotides are TGTGCCAGCAGGCCCGCTGGAGGCGGGGAGCTGTTTTTT.

V gene TRBV10-3 combines with J gene TRBJ1-1; possible D gene TRBD1, 6 bases. Germline assignment: CDR1 ENHRY and CDR2 SYGVKD. Trimming removed 2 bases from V and 2 bases from J, with 15 bases in between. The CDR3 runs to 16 residues. CDR3 in amino acids: CAISELRTGLNTEAFF. The CDR3 DNA reads as TGTGCCATCAGTGAGCTCCGAACAGGGCTAAACACTGAAGCTTTCTTT.

The V call is TRBV4-1, the J call TRBJ2-1; 8 nucleotides agree with TRBD1. The CDR3 consists of 14 residues. Germline CDR1 reads MGHRA; CDR2 reads YSYEKL. V shed 5 bases and J 1 base; nucleotides not matched to a gene: 1. CDR3 protein: CASSGQGSYNEQFF. CDR3 coding DNA: TGCGCCAGCAGCGGACAGGGATCCTACAATGAGCAGTTCTTC.

Only a few counts were recorded for this clone. The gene calls are TRBV19 and TRBJ1-1, with 9 positions matching TRBD1. The CDR3 totals 16 residues. Per germline, CDR1 LNHDA and CDR2 SQIVND (reference sequence). Trimming took 6 bases from V and 5 from J; bases not matched to a gene: 13. The CDR3 sequence: CASRPGQGGFGTEAFF. In DNA, the CDR3 is TGTGCCAGTAGGCCGGGACAGGGAGGTTTCGGGACTGAAGCTTTCTTT.

This chain joins TRBV30 and TRBJ2-3; TRBD2 agrees at 11 bases. Germline CDR1 reads GTSNPN; CDR2 reads SVGIG (reference sequence). The CDR3 spans 16 residues. V lost 4 bases to trimming and J lost 2 bases; unmatched junction nucleotides: 8. The CDR3 DNA reads TGTGCCTGGAAGGGGGGGACTAGCGGAAACACAGATACGCAGTATTTT. Encoded protein: CAWKGGTSGNTDTQYF.

The chain couples TRBV10-1 to TRBJ2-3; 7 positions agree with TRBD2. The CDR3 contains 13 residues. V gave up 6 bases and J gave up 4 bases; unmatched junction bases: 4. The germline V gene encodes CDR1 WNHNN and CDR2 SYGVQD (reference sequence). This CDR3 is CASSGGNPDTQYF. For the CDR3, the DNA is TGCGCCAGCAGCGGGGGGAATCCAGATACGCAGTATTTT.

J is TRBJ2-3 and V is TRBV4-3; 12 positions agree with TRBD2. Germline V lookup: CDR1 LGHNA, CDR2 YSLEER. Trimming took 1 base from V and 0 from J; bases not matched to a gene: 2. The CDR3 extends over 17 amino acids. Written as DNA, the CDR3 is TGCGCCAGCAGCCAAGGGACTAGCGGGGTGAGCACAGATACGCAGTATTTT. As protein: CASSQGTSGVSTDTQYF.

This clone has only a few counts. The rearrangement uses TRBV27 and TRBJ1-4; 9 bases line up with TRBD1. Germline CDR1 reads MNHEY; CDR2 reads SMNVEV (reference sequence). This CDR3 contains 17 residues. V shed 3 bases, J shed 8 bases, and the junction held 13 bases outside the gene matches. CDR3: CASSLGQGQFGEEKLFF. CDR3 sequence (DNA): TGTGCCAGCAGTTTGGGACAGGGTCAATTTGGAGAAGAAAAACTGTTTTTT.

Here the CDR3 DNA reads TGTGCCAGCAGTGGGCTGCCAAGCACAGATACGCAGTATTTT. Amino acid sequence: CASSGLPSTDTQYF. This chain connects TRBV27 to TRBJ2-3; D is undetermined. This CDR3 has 14 residues. Germline loops: CDR1 MNHEY, CDR2 SMNVEV (reference sequence). Trimming removed 5 bases at V and 0 bases at J, with 9 bases between.

The chain links TRBV14 to TRBJ1-2; D uncertain. The CDR3 is 11 residues long. The germline V gene encodes CDR1 SGHDN and CDR2 FVKESK. Between the trimmed V and J ends, which lost 1 base and 8 bases, there was a span of 5 bases. The CDR3 DNA sequence: TGTGCCAGCAGCCAAGTTCAGGGCTACACCTTC. Its translation is CASSQVQGYTF.

This clone was seen just once. The V and J genes are TRBV6-1 and TRBJ2-4; the D is unclear. The CDR3 length is 13 residues. The ends were cut back, 0 bases at V and 12 bases at J, with 12 bases in the middle. CDR1 and CDR2 (germline): MNHNS, SASEGT. CDR3 nucleotide sequence: TGTGCCAGCAGTGAAGCTACACAGCATCCTCAGTACTTC. Encoded protein: CASSEATQHPQYF.

The chain uses TRBV9 and TRBJ2-7; no clear D gene. The CDR3 covers 13 residues. V shed 4 bases and J shed 3 bases, with 11 bases lying between them. Germline V gene data show CDR1 as SGDLS and CDR2 as YYNGEE. CDR3 sequence reads: CASSPRGGYEQYF. The DNA for the CDR3 is TGTGCCAGCAGCCCCAGAGGTGGCTACGAGCAGTACTTC.

The chain couples TRBV19 to TRBJ2-2; 8 nucleotides agree with TRBD1. The CDR3 sequence is 14 residues long. The germline CDR1 and CDR2 sequences are LNHDA and SQIVND (reference sequence). The V gene end was trimmed by 6 bases and the J gene end by 7 bases; junction bases not matched to a gene: 7. The CDR3 loop is CASRPAGGYGELFF. Written as DNA, the CDR3 is TGTGCCAGTAGGCCGGCAGGGGGCTACGGGGAGCTGTTTTTT.

The V and J genes are TRBV6-5 and TRBJ1-5; D gene uncertain. The CDR3 has 15 amino acids. V was cut by 3 bases and J by 2 bases, with 11 bases left in between. CDR1 is MNHEY, CDR2 SVGAGI, per germline. The CDR3 here is CASSYSDEGNQPQHF. DNA of the CDR3: TGTGCCAGCAGTTATTCCGACGAGGGCAATCAGCCCCAGCATTTT.

This sequence joins TRBV7-6 and TRBJ2-2; D is perhaps TRBD2 (5 bases). The CDR3 consists of 16 residues. V was pared by 1 base and J by 7 bases, with 16 bases between. CDR1 is SGHVS, CDR2 FNYEAQ, per germline. The CDR3 DNA sequence: TGTGCCAGCAGCTTAGTCGGAAAACTAGGTGGCGGGGAGCTGTTTTTT. Translation gives CASSLVGKLGGGELFF.

V gene TRBV16 combines with J gene TRBJ1-3; no definite D call. CDR3 length equals 15 residues. Germline CDR1 KGHSY, CDR2 FQNENV. Trimming pared 0 bases from V and 1 base from J, leaving 7 bases between. CDR3 in DNA: TGTGCCAGCAGCCAATCCTCAACTTCTGGAAACACCATATATTTT. Protein product: CASSQSSTSGNTIYF.

The CDR3 reads CASSTYGQFEQYF. The CDR3 bases are TGTGCCAGTAGTACTTATGGACAGTTCGAGCAGTACTTC. V usage is TRBV19 and J usage is TRBJ2-7; tentative D call: TRBD1 (6 bases). The CDR3 has 13 amino acids. Germline values: CDR1 LNHDA, CDR2 SQIVND (reference sequence). Trimming took off 4 bases at V and 6 bases at J, with 13 bases between the two ends.